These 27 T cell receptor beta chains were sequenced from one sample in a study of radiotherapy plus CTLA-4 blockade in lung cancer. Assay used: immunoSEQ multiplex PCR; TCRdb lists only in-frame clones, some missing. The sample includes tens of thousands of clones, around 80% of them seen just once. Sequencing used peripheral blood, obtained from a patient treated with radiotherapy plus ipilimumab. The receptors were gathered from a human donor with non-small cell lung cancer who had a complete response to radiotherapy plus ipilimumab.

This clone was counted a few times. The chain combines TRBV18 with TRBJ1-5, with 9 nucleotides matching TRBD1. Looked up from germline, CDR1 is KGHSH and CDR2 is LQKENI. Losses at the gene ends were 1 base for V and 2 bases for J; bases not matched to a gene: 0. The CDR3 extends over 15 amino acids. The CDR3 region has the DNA TGTGCCAGCTCACCACGGGACAGGGGCAATCAGCCCCAGCATTTT. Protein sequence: CASSPRDRGNQPQHF.

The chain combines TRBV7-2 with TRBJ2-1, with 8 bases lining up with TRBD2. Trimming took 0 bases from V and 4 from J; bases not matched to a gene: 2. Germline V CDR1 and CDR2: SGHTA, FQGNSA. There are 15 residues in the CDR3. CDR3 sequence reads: CASSLASGRYNEQFF. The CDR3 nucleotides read TGTGCCAGCAGCTTAGCGAGCGGGAGATACAATGAGCAGTTCTTC.

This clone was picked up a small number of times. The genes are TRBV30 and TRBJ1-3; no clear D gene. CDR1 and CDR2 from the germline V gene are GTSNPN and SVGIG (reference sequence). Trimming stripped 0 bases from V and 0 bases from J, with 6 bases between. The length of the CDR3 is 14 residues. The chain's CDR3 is CAWSVGGSGNTIYF. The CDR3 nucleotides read TGTGCCTGGAGTGTTGGAGGCTCTGGAAACACCATATATTTT.

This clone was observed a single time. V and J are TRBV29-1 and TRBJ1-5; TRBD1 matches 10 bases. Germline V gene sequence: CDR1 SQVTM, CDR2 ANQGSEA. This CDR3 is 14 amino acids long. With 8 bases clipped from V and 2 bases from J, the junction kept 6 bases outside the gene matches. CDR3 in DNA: TGCAGCCCCGGGACAGGGGCTCGCAATCAGCCCCAGCATTTT. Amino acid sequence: CSPGTGARNQPQHF.

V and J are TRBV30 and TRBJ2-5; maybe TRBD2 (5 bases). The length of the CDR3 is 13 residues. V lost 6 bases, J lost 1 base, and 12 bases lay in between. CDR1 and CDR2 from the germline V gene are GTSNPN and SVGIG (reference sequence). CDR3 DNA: TGTGCCTGTGGGTCGGGGTTCCAAGAGACCCAGTACTTC. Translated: CACGSGFQETQYF.

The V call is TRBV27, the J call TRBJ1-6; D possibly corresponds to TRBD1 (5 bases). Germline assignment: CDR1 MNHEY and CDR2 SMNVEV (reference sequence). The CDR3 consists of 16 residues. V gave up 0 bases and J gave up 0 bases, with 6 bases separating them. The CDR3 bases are TGTGCCAGCAGTTTATCCAGGGACTCCTATAATTCACCCCTCCACTTT. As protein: CASSLSRDSYNSPLHF.

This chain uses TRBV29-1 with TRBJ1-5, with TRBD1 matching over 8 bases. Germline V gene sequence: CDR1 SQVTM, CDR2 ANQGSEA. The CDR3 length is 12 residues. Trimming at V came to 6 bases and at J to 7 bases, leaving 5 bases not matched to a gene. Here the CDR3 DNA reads TGCAGCGTCCAGGGGGCAGGGCAGCCCCAGCATTTT. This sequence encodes CSVQGAGQPQHF.

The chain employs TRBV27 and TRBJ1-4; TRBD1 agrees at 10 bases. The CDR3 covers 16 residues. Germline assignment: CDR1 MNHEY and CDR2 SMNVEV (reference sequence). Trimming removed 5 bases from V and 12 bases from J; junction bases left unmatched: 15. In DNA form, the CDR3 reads TGTGCCAGCAGTGCTTCTACCGGGACAGGGGTAATCCAACTGTTTTTT. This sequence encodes CASSASTGTGVIQLFF.

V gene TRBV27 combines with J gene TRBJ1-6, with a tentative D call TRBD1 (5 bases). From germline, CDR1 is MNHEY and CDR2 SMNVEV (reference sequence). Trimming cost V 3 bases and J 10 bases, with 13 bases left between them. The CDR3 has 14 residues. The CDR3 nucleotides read TGTGCCAGCAGTTTCCTGGGGCAAAAATCACCCCTCCACTTT. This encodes CASSFLGQKSPLHF.

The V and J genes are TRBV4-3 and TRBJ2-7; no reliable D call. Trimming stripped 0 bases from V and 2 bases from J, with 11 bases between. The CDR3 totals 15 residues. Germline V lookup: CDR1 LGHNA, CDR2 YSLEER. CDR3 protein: CASSQDWAGPYEQYV. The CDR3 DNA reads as TGCGCCAGCAGCCAAGATTGGGCCGGTCCCTACGAGCAGTACGTC.

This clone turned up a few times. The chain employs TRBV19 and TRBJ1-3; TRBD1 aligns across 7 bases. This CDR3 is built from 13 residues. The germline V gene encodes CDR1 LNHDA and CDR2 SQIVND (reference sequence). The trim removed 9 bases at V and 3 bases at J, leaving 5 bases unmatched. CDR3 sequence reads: CASRQGGGNTIYF. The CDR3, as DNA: TGTGCCAGCAGACAGGGAGGTGGAAACACCATATATTTT.

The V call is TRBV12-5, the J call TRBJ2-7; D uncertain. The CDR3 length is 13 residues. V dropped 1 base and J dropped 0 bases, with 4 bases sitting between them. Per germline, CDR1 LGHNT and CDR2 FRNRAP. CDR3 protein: CASGLGLSYEQYF. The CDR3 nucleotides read TGTGCTAGTGGTTTGGGACTCTCCTACGAGCAGTACTTC.

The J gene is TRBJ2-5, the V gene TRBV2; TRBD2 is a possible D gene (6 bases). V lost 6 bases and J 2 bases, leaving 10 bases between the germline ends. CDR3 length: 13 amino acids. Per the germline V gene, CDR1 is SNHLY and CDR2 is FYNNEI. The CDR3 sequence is CASRGTVQETQYF. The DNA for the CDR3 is TGTGCCAGCAGGGGGACTGTACAAGAGACCCAGTACTTC.

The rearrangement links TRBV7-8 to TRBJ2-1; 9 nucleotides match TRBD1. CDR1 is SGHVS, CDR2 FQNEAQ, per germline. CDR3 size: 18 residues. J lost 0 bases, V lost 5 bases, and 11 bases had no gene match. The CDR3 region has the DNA TGTGCCAGCAGCACACCACAGGGGGCCCCCAGCTCCTACAATGAGCAGTTCTTC. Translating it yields CASSTPQGAPSSYNEQFF.

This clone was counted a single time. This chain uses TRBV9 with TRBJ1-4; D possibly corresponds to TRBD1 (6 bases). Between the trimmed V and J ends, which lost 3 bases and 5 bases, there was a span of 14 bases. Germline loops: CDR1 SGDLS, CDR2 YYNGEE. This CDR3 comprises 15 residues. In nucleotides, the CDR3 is TGTGCCAGCAGCGCCCGAGGGGGGGTGAATGAAAAACTGTTTTTT. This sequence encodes CASSARGGVNEKLFF.

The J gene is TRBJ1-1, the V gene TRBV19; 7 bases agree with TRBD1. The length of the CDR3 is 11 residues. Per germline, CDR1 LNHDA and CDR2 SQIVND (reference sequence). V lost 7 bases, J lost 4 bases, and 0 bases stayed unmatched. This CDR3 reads CASKGATEAFF. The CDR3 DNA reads TGTGCCAGTAAGGGGGCCACTGAAGCTTTCTTT.

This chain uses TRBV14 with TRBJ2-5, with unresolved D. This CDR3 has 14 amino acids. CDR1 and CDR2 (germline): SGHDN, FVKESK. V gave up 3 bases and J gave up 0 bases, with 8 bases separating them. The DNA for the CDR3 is TGTGCCAGCAGCCACCCCTTGTACCAAGAGACCCAGTACTTC. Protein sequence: CASSHPLYQETQYF. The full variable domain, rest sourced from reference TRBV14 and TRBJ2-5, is EAGVTQFPSHSVIEKGQTVTLRCDPISGHDNLYWYRRVMGKEIKFLLHFVKESKQDESGMPNNRFLAERTGGTYSTLKVQPAELEDSGVYFCASSHPLYQETQYFGPGTRLLVL.

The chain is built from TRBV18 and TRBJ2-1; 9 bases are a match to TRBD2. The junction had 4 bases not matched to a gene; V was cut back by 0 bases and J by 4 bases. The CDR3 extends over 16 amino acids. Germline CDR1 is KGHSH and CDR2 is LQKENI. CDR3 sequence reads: CASSPPALAGYNEQFF. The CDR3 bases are TGTGCCAGCTCACCACCGGCCCTAGCGGGATACAATGAGCAGTTCTTC.

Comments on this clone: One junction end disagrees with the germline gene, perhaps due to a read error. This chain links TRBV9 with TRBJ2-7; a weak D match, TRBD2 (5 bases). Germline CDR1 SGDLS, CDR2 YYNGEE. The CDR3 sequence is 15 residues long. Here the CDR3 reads CASSATGRVQNEKYF. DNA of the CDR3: TGTGCCAGCAGCGCAACGGGAAGGGTGCAGAACGAGAAGTACTTC.

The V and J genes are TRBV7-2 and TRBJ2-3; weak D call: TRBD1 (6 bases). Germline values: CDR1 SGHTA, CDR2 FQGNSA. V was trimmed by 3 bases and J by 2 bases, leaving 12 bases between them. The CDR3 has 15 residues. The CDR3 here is CASSFLGQTTDTQYF. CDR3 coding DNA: TGTGCCAGCAGCTTCCTCGGACAGACCACAGATACGCAGTATTTT.

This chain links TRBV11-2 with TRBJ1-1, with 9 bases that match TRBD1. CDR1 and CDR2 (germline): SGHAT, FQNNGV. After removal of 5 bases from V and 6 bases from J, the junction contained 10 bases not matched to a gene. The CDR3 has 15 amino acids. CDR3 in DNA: TGTGCCAGCAGCCCGGGAAGAGGACAGGGGTCTGAAGCTTTCTTT. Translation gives CASSPGRGQGSEAFF. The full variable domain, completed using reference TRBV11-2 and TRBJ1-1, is EAGVAQSPRYKIIEKRQSVAFWCNPISGHATLYWYQQILGQGPKLLIQFQNNGVVDDSQLPKDRFSAERLKGVDSTLKIQPAKLEDSAVYLCASSPGRGQGSEAFFGQGTRLTVV.

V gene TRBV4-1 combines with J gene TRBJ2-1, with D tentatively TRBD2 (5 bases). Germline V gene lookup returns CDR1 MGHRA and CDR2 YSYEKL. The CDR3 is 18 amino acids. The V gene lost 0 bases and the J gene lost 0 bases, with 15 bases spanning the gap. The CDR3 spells CASSQEGLAGSSYNEQFF. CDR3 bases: TGCGCCAGCAGCCAAGAAGGGCTAGCCGGCAGCTCCTACAATGAGCAGTTCTTC.

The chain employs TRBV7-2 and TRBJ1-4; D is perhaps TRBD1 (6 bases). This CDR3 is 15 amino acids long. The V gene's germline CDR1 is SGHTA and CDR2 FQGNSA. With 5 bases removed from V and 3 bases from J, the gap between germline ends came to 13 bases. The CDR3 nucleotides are TGTGCCAGCAGCCAGCAAACAGGGCCTAATGAAAAACTGTTTTTT. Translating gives CASSQQTGPNEKLFF.

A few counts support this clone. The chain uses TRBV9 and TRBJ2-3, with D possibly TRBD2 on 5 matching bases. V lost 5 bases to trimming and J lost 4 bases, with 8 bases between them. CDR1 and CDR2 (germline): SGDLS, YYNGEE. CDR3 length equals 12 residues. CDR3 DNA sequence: TGTGCCAGCAGTGAGGGCGCAGATACGCAGTATTTT. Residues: CASSEGADTQYF.

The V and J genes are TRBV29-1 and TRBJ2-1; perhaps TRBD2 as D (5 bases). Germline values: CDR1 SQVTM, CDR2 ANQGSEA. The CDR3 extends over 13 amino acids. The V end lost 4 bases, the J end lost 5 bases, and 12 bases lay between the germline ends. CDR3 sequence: CSVGYSAHNEQFF. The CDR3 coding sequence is TGCAGCGTTGGTTATAGCGCACACAATGAGCAGTTCTTC.

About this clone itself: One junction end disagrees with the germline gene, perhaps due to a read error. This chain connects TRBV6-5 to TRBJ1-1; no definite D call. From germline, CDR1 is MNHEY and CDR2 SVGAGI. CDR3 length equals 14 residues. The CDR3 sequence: CASSLRRVNTEVFF. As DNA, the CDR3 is TGTGCCAGCAGTTTACGACGGGTGAACACTGAAGTTTTCTTT.

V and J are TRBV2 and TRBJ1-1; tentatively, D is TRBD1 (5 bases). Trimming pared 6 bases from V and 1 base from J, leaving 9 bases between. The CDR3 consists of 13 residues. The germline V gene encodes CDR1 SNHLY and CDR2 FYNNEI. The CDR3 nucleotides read TGTGCCAGCAGGCTGACAGCGAACACTGAAGCTTTCTTT. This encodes CASRLTANTEAFF.